The 19 T cell receptor beta chains below all came from one sample that was sequenced in a study of blood T cell repertoires in COVID-19. Only in-frame clones appear in the TCRdb table, and some are missing; sequencing was by immunoSEQ multiplex PCR. The table lists some 65,000 clones, about 91% of them singletons. The material sequenced was peripheral blood. These receptors originate from a woman of 80 years or more with active COVID-19.

V and J are TRBV19 and TRBJ2-1, with TRBD2 matching 9 bases. Germline-derived CDR1 and CDR2 are LNHDA and SQIVND (reference sequence). This CDR3 has 15 amino acids. V lost 0 bases, J lost 10 bases, and 7 bases stayed unmatched. DNA of the CDR3: TGTGCCAGTAGTATAGACGTGGGACTAGCCTACGAGCAGTTCTTC. Its protein is CASSIDVGLAYEQFF. Combining the CDR3 with reference TRBV19 and TRBJ2-1 gives the whole variable domain DGGITQSPKYLFRKEGQNVTLSCEQNLNHDAMYWYRQDPGQGLRLIYYSQIVNDFQKGDIAEGYSVSREKKESFPLTVTSAQKNPTAFYLCASSIDVGLAYEQFFGPGTRLTVL.

The CDR3 sequence is CASSPRLQGGEQYF. As DNA, the CDR3 is TGTGCCAGCAGTCCTAGACTACAGGGGGGCGAGCAGTACTTC. The gene calls are TRBV7-9 and TRBJ2-7; 8 bases match TRBD1. Germline CDR1 SEHNR, CDR2 FQNEAQ (reference sequence). CDR3 length: 14 amino acids. The trim removed 6 bases at V and 6 bases at J, leaving 10 bases unmatched. Together with reference TRBV7-9 and TRBJ2-7, the CDR3 gives the full variable domain: DTGVSQNPRHKITKRGQNVTFRCDPISEHNRLYWYRQTLGQGPEFLTYFQNEAQLEKSRLLSDRFSAERPKGSFSTLEIQRTEQGDSAMYLCASSPRLQGGEQYFGPGTRLTVT.

Here the CDR3 reads CASSVVDSSYEQYF. CDR3 DNA sequence: TGTGCCAGCAGCGTAGTGGACAGCTCCTACGAGCAGTACTTC. The rearrangement links TRBV9 to TRBJ2-7; D may be TRBD1 (6 bases). V lost 0 bases and J 0 bases, leaving 7 bases between the germline ends. Germline-derived CDR1 and CDR2 are SGDLS and YYNGEE. This CDR3 spans 14 amino acids.

This clone was found once. The CDR3: CASSLKIGSGGTQETQYF. In DNA, the CDR3 is TGTGCCAGCAGCTTAAAGATTGGTAGCGGGGGGACTCAAGAGACCCAGTACTTC. The chain links TRBV7-2 to TRBJ2-5, with 10 bases identical to TRBD2. After removal of 2 bases from V and 2 bases from J, the junction contained 11 bases not matched to a gene. From germline, CDR1 is SGHTA and CDR2 FQGNSA. CDR3 length: 18 residues.

The V gene is TRBV29-1, the J gene TRBJ2-7, with D perhaps matching TRBD1 (6 bases). This CDR3 comprises 13 residues. V dropped 7 bases and J dropped 4 bases, with 17 bases sitting between them. The germline V gene has CDR1 SQVTM and CDR2 ANQGSEA. The CDR3 region has the DNA TGCAGCGCCCGCCAGGGGCCTACGTACGAGCAGTACTTC. It translates to CSARQGPTYEQYF.

This clone has just a few counts. V usage is TRBV18 and J usage is TRBJ1-1, with D possibly TRBD1 on 5 matching bases. Germline CDR1 and CDR2: KGHSH and LQKENI. Trimming pared 2 bases from V and 5 bases from J, leaving 18 bases between. The CDR3 sequence is 16 residues long. Here the CDR3 DNA reads TGTGCCAGCTCACCATCGGCGGGAGGGGCCGGGACTGAAGCTTTCTTT. It translates to CASSPSAGGAGTEAFF.

V is TRBV29-1 and J is TRBJ1-2; 7 bases align to TRBD1. In germline, CDR1 is SQVTM, CDR2 ANQGSEA. The ends lost 4 bases at V and 4 bases at J; junction bases unmatched: 6. The CDR3 runs to 13 residues. CDR3 region: CSVVKTGSYGYTF. CDR3 nucleotides: TGCAGCGTTGTTAAGACAGGGTCCTATGGCTACACCTTC.

The rearrangement joins TRBV19 to TRBJ1-2; no definite D call. Trimming shortened V by 1 base and J by 3 bases, and 6 bases separated the two germline ends. This CDR3 comprises 13 residues. Germline lookup yields CDR1 LNHDA and CDR2 SQIVND (reference sequence). CDR3 in DNA: TGTGCCAGTAGTATAGGCGGATACTATGGCTACACCTTC. Translated: CASSIGGYYGYTF. Full variable domain (rest looked up from reference TRBV19 and TRBJ1-2): DGGITQSPKYLFRKEGQNVTLSCEQNLNHDAMYWYRQDPGQGLRLIYYSQIVNDFQKGDIAEGYSVSREKKESFPLTVTSAQKNPTAFYLCASSIGGYYGYTFGSGTRLTVV.

This clone appeared a single time. The chain links TRBV6-1 to TRBJ2-3; tentatively, D is TRBD1 (5 bases). There are 15 residues in the CDR3. V was shortened by 0 bases and J by 6 bases, with 13 bases between the two germline ends. Per germline, CDR1 MNHNS and CDR2 SASEGT. CDR3 protein: CASSEAGAEGDTQYF. The CDR3 bases are TGTGCCAGCAGTGAAGCAGGGGCAGAAGGGGATACGCAGTATTTT.

The chain employs TRBV30 and TRBJ1-1, with D hard to call. In germline, CDR1 is GTSNPN, CDR2 SVGIG (reference sequence). This CDR3 is 16 amino acids long. Deletions cut 0 bases from V and 3 bases from J, with 17 bases between. The CDR3 nucleotides read TGTGCCTGGAGTGTACGGGGTTATTTTAGGGACACTGAAGCTTTCTTT. Its translation is CAWSVRGYFRDTEAFF.

This clone was seen a single time. This chain uses TRBV7-9 with TRBJ2-1; 12 bases fit TRBD2. The junction had 4 bases not matched to a gene; V was cut back by 5 bases and J by 2 bases. Germline CDR1 and CDR2: SEHNR and FQNEAQ (reference sequence). The CDR3 has 16 residues. CDR3 sequence reads: CASSGGLAGTYNEQFF. CDR3 nucleotide sequence: TGTGCCAGCAGCGGAGGACTAGCGGGGACCTACAATGAGCAGTTCTTC.

This chain joins TRBV9 and TRBJ1-2; perhaps TRBD1 as D (6 bases). CDR3 length: 14 residues. The V and J ends lost 2 bases and 4 bases respectively, with 12 bases between them. Germline V gives CDR1 SGDLS, CDR2 YYNGEE. CDR3: CASSVDRTVYGYTF. CDR3 coding DNA: TGTGCCAGCAGCGTCGACAGGACGGTCTATGGCTACACCTTC.

This sequence joins TRBV2 and TRBJ2-7; D possibly corresponds to TRBD2 (5 bases). The CDR3 has 15 residues. The germline V gene encodes CDR1 SNHLY and CDR2 FYNNEI. V was cut by 5 bases and J by 4 bases, with 18 bases left in between. CDR3 bases: TGTGCCAGCAGTCCGGGCCTAGCAACTTTGTACGAGCAGTACTTC. This translates into CASSPGLATLYEQYF.

A single count supports this clone. The V and J genes are TRBV2 and TRBJ2-1; D might be TRBD2 (6 bases). V was trimmed by 11 bases and J by 7 bases, leaving 24 bases between them. From germline, CDR1 is SNHLY and CDR2 FYNNEI. The CDR3 totals 15 residues. DNA for the CDR3: TGTGCCGCCCTGGTTGGGAGGACCGCGGGGAATGAGCAGTTCTTC. Its protein product is CAALVGRTAGNEQFF.

The rearrangement joins TRBV10-3 to TRBJ1-2, with D possibly matching TRBD1 (5 bases). This CDR3 region has 14 residues. The germline gives CDR1 ENHRY, CDR2 SYGVKD. The germline V and J ends were trimmed by 6 bases and 4 bases, with 15 bases remaining between them. The DNA for the CDR3 is TGTGCCATCAGCCCAGGGATGCTTCGCTATGGCTACACCTTC. Amino acids: CAISPGMLRYGYTF.

The chain uses TRBV29-1 and TRBJ2-2; TRBD1 might be the D (7 bases). This CDR3 region has 14 residues. Germline-derived CDR1 and CDR2 are SQVTM and ANQGSEA. The V and J ends lost 6 bases and 6 bases respectively, with 17 bases between them. The CDR3 sequence is CSVVDRREAGELFF. CDR3 nucleotides: TGCAGCGTCGTGGACAGGAGGGAAGCCGGGGAGCTGTTTTTT.

The gene calls are TRBV28 and TRBJ1-1; D might be TRBD1 (6 bases). CDR3 length equals 15 residues. V lost 4 bases to trimming and J lost 3 bases, with 15 bases between them. Germline values: CDR1 MDHEN, CDR2 SYDVKM. The CDR3 DNA sequence: TGTGCCAGCAGTTCCTGGGTCAGGGGAGACACTGAAGCTTTCTTT. This sequence encodes CASSSWVRGDTEAFF.

The chain uses TRBV9 and TRBJ2-7; 8 bases agree with TRBD1. The V gene end was trimmed by 4 bases and the J gene end by 0 bases; junction bases not matched to a gene: 6. CDR1 is SGDLS, CDR2 YYNGEE, per germline. CDR3 length: 15 residues. The CDR3 is CASSMGQASSYEQYF. CDR3 in DNA: TGTGCCAGCAGCATGGGACAGGCAAGCTCCTACGAGCAGTACTTC.

V and J are TRBV7-2 and TRBJ2-7; 7 bases are a match to TRBD1. V lost 3 bases and J lost 7; bases outside the gene matches: 21. The CDR3 spans 18 residues. Germline V gene data show CDR1 as SGHTA and CDR2 as FQGNSA. CDR3 region: CASSFFSLREKDRREQYF. CDR3 bases: TGTGCCAGCAGCTTCTTCTCATTAAGGGAAAAGGACAGGCGGGAGCAGTACTTC.